This section outlines one T cell receptor (beta chain) sequence together with its context. The V end lost 2 bases, the J end lost 11 bases, and 13 bases lay between the germline ends. CDR3 length equals 14 residues. Germline values: CDR1 LGHDT, CDR2 YNNKEL (reference sequence). The sample is drawn from a study of blood T cell repertoires in COVID-19. Only in-frame clones appear in the TCRdb table, and some are missing; sequencing was by immunoSEQ multiplex PCR. The data contain under 95,000 clones, 70% to 90% of them seen just once; the ten biggest clones take up 18%. The specimen sequenced was peripheral blood. The TCR originated in a woman aged 80 or over with acute or convalescent COVID-19. The chain employs TRBV3-1 (or the pseudogene TRBV3-2) and TRBJ1-6; D not certain. CDR3 protein: CASSQKGGRTPLHF. In DNA, the CDR3 is TGTGCCAGCAGCCAAAAGGGAGGGCGGACACCCCTCCACTTT.